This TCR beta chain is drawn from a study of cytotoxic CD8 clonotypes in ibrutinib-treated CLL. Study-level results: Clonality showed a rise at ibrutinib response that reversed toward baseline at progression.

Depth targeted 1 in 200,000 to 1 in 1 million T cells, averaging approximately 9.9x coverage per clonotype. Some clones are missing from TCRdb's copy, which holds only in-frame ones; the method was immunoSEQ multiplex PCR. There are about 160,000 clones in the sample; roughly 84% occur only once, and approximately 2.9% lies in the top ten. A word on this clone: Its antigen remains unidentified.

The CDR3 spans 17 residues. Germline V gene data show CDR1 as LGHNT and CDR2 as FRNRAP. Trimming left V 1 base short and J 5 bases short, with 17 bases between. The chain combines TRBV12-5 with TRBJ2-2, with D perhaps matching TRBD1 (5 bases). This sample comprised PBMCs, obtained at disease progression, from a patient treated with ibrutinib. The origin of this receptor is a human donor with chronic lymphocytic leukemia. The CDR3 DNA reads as TGTGCTAGTGGTTTGGACGGACAACCAGGAAGGACCGGGGAGCTGTTTTTT. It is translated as CASGLDGQPGRTGELFF.